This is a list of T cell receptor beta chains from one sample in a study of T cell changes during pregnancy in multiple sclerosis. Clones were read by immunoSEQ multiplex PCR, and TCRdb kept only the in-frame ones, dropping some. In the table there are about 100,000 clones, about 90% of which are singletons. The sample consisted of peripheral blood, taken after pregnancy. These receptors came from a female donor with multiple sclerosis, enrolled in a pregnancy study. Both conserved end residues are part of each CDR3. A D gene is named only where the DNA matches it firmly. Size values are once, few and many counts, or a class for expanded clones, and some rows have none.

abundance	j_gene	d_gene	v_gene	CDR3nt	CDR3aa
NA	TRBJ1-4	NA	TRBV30	TGTGCCTGGAGTGTTTCAGAAAAACTGTTTTTT	CAWSVSEKLFF
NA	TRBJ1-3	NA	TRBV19	TGTGCCAGTGGGCCTGGAAACACCATATATTTT	CASGPGNTIYF
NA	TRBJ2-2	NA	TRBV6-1	TGTGCCAGCAGTGAAGCGGGGGGGCACACCGGGGAGCTGTTTTTT	CASSEAGGHTGELFF
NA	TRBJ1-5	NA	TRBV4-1	TGCGCCAGCAGCCAAGTACCACAGGGAAATCAGCCCCAGCATTTT	CASSQVPQGNQPQHF
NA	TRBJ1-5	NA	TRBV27	TGTGCCAGCTGGGGGGGGGCTCGTCATCAGCCCCAGCATTTT	CASWGGARHQPQHF
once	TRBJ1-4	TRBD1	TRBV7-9	TGTGCCAGCAGCTTAGACAGGGGAGAGGAAAAACTGTTTTTT	CASSLDRGEEKLFF
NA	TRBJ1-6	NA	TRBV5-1	TGCGCCAGCAGCTTAGGAGGATCCCAATCCCTCCACTTT	CASSLGGSQSLHF
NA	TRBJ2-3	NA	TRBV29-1	TGCAGCGTCTCGACTAGTTCCCAAAGCACAGATACGCAGTATTTT	CSVSTSSQSTDTQYF
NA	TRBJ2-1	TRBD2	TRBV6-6	TGTGCCAGCAGATACGGGAGGGTTTACAATGAGCAGTTCTTC	CASRYGRVYNEQFF
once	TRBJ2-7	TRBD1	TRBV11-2	TGTGCCAGCAGCCGAAGCTCCGGGACAGGGGGCCACGAGCAGTACTTC	CASSRSSGTGGHEQYF